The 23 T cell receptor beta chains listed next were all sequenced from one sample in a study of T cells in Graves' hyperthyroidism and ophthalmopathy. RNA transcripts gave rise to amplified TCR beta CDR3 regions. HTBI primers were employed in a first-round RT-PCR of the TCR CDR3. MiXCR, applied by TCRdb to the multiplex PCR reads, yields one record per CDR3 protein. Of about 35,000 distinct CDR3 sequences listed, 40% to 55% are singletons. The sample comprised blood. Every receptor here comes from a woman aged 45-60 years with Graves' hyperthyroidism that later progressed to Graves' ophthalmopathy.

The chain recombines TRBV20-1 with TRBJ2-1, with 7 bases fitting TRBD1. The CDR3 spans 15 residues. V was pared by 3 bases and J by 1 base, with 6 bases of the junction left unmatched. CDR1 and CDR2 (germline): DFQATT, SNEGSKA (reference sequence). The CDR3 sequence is CSASRDSISYNEQFF. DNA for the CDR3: TGCAGTGCTAGCCGGGACAGTATATCCTACAATGAGCAGTTCTTC.

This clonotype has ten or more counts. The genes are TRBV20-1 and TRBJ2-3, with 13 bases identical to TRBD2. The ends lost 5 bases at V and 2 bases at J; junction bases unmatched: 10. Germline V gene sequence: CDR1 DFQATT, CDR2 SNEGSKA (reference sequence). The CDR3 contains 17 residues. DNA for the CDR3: TGCAGTGCTCAGAGGTTGACTAGCGGGAGGATCACAGATACGCAGTATTTT. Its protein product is CSAQRLTSGRITDTQYF.

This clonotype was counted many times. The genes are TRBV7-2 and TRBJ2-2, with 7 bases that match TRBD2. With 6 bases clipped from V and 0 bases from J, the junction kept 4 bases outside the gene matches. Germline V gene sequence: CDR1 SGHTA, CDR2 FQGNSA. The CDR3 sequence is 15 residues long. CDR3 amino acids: CASRSGLANTGELFF. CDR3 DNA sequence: TGTGCCAGCAGATCCGGACTAGCGAACACCGGGGAGCTGTTTTTT.

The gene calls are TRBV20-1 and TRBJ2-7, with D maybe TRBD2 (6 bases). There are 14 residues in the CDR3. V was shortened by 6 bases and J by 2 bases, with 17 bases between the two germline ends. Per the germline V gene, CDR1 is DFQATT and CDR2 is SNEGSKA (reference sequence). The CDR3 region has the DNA TGCAGTGCCATCGGGAGAGTTGATACCTACGAGCAGTACTTC. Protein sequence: CSAIGRVDTYEQYF.

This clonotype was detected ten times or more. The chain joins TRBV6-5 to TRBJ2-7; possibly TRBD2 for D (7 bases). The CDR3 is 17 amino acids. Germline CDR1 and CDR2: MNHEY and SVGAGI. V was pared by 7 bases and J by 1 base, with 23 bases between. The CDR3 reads CASTFGGGPAGSYEQYF. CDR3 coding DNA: TGTGCCAGCACCTTCGGTGGGGGCCCAGCGGGATCCTACGAGCAGTACTTC.

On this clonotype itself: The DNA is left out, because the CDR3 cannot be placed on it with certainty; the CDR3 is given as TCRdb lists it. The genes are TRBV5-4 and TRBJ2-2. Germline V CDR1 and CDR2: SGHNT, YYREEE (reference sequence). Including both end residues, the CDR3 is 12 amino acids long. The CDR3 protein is CASILDTGELFF.

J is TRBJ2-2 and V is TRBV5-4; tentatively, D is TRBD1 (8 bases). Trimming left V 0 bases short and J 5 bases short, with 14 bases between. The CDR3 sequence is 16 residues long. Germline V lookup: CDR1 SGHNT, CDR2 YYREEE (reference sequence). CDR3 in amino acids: CASSLAGGGSTGELFF. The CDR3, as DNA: TGTGCCAGCAGCTTGGCAGGGGGCGGGAGTACCGGGGAGCTGTTTTTT.

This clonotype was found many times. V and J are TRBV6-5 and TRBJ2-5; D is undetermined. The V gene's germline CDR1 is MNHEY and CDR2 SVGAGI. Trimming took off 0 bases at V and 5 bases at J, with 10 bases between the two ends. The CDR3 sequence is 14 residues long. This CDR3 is CASSYSSSVETQYF. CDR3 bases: TGTGCCAGCAGTTACTCGAGCAGCGTGGAGACCCAGTACTTC.

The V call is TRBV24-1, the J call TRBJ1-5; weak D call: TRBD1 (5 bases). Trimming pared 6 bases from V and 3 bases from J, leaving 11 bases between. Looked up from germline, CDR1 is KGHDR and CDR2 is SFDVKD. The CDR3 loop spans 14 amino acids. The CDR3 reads CATSWAGNNQPQHF. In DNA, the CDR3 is TGTGCCACCAGTTGGGCAGGGAACAATCAGCCCCAGCATTTT.

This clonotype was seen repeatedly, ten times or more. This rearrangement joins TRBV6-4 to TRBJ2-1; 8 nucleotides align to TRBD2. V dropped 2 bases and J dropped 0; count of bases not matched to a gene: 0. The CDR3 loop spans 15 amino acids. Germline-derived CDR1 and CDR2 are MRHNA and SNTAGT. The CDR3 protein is CASSDGTSSYNEQFF. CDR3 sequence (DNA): TGTGCCAGCAGTGACGGGACTAGCTCCTACAATGAGCAGTTCTTC.

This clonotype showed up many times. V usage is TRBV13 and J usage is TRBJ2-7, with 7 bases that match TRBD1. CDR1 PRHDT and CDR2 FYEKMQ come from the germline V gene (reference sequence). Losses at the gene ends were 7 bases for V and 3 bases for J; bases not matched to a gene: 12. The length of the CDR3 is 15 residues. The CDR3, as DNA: TGTGCCAGCACCCGAACCCCGGACAGGAACTACGAGCAGTACTTC. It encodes CASTRTPDRNYEQYF.

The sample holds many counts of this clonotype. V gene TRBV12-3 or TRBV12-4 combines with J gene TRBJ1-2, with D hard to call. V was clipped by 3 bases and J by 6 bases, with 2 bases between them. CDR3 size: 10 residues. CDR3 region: CASSFNGYTF. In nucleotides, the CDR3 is TGTGCCAGCAGTTTTAATGGCTACACCTTC.

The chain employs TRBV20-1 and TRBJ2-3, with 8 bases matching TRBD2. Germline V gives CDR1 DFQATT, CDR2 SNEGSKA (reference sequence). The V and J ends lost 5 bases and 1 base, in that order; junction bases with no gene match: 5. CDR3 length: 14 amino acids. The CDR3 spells CSAQTSGGTDTQYF. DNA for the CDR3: TGCAGTGCTCAAACTAGCGGAGGCACAGATACGCAGTATTTT.

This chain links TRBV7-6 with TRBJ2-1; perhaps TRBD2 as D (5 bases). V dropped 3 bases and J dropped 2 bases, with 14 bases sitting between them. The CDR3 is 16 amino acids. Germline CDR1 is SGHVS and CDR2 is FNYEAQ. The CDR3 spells CASSFGSVSTYNEQFF. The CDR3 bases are TGTGCCAGCAGCTTCGGTAGCGTATCGACCTACAATGAGCAGTTCTTC.

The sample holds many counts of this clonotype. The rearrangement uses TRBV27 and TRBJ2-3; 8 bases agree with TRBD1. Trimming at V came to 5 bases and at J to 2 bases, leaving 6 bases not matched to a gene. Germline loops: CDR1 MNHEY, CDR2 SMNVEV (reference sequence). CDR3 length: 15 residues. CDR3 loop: CASSDRGSNTDTQYF. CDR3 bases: TGTGCCAGCAGTGACAGGGGATCGAACACAGATACGCAGTATTTT.

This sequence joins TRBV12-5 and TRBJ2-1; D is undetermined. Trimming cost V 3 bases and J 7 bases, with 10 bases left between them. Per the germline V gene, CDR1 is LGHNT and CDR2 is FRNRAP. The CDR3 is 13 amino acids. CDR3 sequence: CASGFLGINEQFF. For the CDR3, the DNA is TGTGCTAGTGGTTTTCTGGGGATAAATGAGCAGTTCTTC. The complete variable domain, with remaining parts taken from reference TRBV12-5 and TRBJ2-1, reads DARVTQTPRHKVTEMGQEVTMRCQPILGHNTVFWYRQTMMQGLELLAYFRNRAPLDDSGMPKDRFSAEMPDATLATLKIQPSEPRDSAVYFCASGFLGINEQFFGPGTRLTVL.

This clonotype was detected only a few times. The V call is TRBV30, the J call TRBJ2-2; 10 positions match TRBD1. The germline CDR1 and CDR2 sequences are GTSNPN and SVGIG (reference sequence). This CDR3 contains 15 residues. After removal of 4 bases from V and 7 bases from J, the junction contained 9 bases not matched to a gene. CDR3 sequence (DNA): TGTGCCTGGACGACAGGGGGCTGGTATGGCGGGGAGCTGTTTTTT. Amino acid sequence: CAWTTGGWYGGELFF.

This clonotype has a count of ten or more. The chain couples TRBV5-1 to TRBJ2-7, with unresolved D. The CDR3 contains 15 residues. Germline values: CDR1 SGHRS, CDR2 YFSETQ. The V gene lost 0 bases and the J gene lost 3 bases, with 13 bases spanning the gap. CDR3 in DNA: TGCGCCAGCAGCTTGGCACGGGCTGAATACTACGAGCAGTACTTC. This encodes CASSLARAEYYEQYF.

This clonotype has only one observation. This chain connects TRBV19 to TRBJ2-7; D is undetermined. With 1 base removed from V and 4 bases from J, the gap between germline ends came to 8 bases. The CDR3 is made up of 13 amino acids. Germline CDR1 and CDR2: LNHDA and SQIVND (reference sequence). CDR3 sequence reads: CASSIGEGYEQYF. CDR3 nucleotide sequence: TGTGCCAGTAGTATAGGGGAAGGATACGAGCAGTACTTC.

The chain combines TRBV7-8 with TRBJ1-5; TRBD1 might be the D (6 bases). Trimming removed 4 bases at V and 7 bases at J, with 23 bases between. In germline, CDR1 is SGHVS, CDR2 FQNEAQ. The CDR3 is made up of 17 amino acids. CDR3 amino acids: CASSSTPWGGHGQPQHF. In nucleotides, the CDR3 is TGTGCCAGCAGCTCCACCCCATGGGGGGGGCATGGACAGCCCCAGCATTTT. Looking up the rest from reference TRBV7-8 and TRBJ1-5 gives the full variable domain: GAGVSQSPRYKVAKRGQDVALRCDPISGHVSLFWYQQALGQGPEFLTYFQNEAQLDKSGLPSDRFFAERPEGSVSTLKIQRTQQEDSAVYLCASSSTPWGGHGQPQHFGDGTRLSIL.

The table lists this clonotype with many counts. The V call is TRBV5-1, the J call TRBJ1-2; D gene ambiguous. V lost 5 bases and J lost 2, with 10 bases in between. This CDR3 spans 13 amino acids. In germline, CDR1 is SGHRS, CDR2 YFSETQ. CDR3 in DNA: TGCGCCAGCAGGGATGGTTCAAACTATGGCTACACCTTC. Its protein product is CASRDGSNYGYTF. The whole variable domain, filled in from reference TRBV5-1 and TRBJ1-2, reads KAGVTQTPRYLIKTRGQQVTLSCSPISGHRSVSWYQQTPGQGLQFLFEYFSETQRNKGNFPGRFSGRQFSNSRSEMNVSTLELGDSALYLCASRDGSNYGYTFGSGTRLTVV.

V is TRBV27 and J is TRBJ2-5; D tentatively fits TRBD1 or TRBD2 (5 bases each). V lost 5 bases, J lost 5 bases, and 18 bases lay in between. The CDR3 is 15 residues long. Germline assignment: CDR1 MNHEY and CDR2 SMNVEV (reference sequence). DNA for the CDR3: TGTGCCAGCAGTCCAAGGGGCCGGGATCGGGAGACCCAGTACTTC. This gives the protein CASSPRGRDRETQYF.

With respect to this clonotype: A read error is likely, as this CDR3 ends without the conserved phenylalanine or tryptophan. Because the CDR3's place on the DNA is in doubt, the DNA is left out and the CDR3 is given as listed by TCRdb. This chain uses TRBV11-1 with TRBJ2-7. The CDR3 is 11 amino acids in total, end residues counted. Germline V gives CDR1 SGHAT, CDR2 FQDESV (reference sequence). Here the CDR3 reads CASSLVSRANT.